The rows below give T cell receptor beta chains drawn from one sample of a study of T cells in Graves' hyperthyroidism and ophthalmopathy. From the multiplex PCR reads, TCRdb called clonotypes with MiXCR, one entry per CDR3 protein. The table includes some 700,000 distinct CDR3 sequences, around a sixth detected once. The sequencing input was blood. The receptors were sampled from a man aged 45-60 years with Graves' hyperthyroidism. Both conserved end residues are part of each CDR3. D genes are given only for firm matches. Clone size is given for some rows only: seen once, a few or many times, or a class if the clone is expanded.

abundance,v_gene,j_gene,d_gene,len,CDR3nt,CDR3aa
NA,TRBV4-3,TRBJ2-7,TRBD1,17,TGCGCCAGCAGCCAAGATTTCGGACAGGGCGATTTCTACGAGCAGTACTTC,CASSQDFGQGDFYEQYF
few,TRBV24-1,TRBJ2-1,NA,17,TGTGCCACCAGTGATCCGACCATTGGCGTCTCCTACAATGAGCAGTTCTTC,CATSDPTIGVSYNEQFF
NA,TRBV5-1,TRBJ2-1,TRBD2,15,TGCGCCAGCACACTAACTAGCGGAGCCTACAATGAGCAGTTCTTC,CASTLTSGAYNEQFF
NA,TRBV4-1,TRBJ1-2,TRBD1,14,TGCGCCAGCAGCCAGAACGACAGGGGCTATGGCTACACCTTC,CASSQNDRGYGYTF
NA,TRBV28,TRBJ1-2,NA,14,TGTGCCAGCAGTTTACCCCAGGGACCGTATGGCTACACCTTC,CASSLPQGPYGYTF
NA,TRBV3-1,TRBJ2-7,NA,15,TGTGCCAGCAGCCGCGTGGGGGGAAGCTCCTACGAGCAGTACTTC,CASSRVGGSSYEQYF
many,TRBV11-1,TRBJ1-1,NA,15,TGTGCCAGCAGCTTATTGCGCAGACCGAACACTGAAGCTTTCTTT,CASSLLRRPNTEAFF
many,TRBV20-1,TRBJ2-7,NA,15,TGCAGTGCTAGTCGGTTGAACGGAGGTGAATACGAGCAGTACTTC,CSASRLNGGEYEQYF
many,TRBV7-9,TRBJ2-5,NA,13,TGTGCCAGCAGCTCACAGGGTCAAGAGACCCAGTACTTC,CASSSQGQETQYF
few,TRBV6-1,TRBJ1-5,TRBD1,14,TGTGCCAGCAGCCGGGACAGGGGGGGATTGCCCCAGCATTTT,CASSRDRGGLPQHF
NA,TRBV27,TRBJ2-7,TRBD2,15,TGTGCCAGCAGTTACGGCGGCGGGGGGGCCTACGAGCAGTACTTC,CASSYGGGGAYEQYF
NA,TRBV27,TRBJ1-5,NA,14,TGTGCCAGCAGTTTCGCAGGGACCAATCAGCCCCAGCATTTT,CASSFAGTNQPQHF
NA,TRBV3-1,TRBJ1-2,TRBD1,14,TGTGCCAGCAGCCGGGACAGGGGGCTAACTGGCTACACCTTC,CASSRDRGLTGYTF
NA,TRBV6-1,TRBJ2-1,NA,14,TGTGCCAGCAGTGGAGGATGGGGGCTCAATGAGCAGTCCTTC,CASSGGWGLNEQSF
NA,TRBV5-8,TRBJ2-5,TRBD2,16,TGTGCCAGCAGCTTGGTTAGCGGGAGGGCCCGGGAGACCCAGTACTTC,CASSLVSGRARETQYF
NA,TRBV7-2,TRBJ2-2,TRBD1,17,TGTGCCAGCAGCTTAGAAGGGACAGGGGGTAGAACCGGGGAGCTGTTTTTT,CASSLEGTGGRTGELFF
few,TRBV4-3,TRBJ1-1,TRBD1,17,TGCGCCAGCAGCCAAGATTCCCGAGGGACAGGGGAGACTGAAGCTTTCTTT,CASSQDSRGTGETEAFF
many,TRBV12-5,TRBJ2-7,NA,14,TGTGCTAGTGGATGGGACGGGAGACCCTACGAGCAGTACTTC,CASGWDGRPYEQYF
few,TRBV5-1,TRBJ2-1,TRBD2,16,TGCGCCAGCAGCTCACCGGGACTAGCGGGACTTATGGAGCAGTTCTTC,CASSSPGLAGLMEQFF
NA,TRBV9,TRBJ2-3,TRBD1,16,TGTGCCAGCAGCGTAGCTGTGGACAGGAGCACAGATACGCAGTATTTT,CASSVAVDRSTDTQYF
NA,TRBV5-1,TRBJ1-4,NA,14,TGCGCCAGCAGCCCAGGGGCGGGCGATGAAGAACTGTTTTTT,CASSPGAGDEELFF
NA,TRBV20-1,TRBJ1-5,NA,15,TGCAGTGCTAGAGTTGGGGGGGAGGGGCGACAGCCCCAGCATTTT,CSARVGGEGRQPQHF
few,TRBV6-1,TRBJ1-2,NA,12,TGTGCCAGCAGACACGAGGGCTATGGCTACACCTTC,CASRHEGYGYTF
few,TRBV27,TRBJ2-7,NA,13,TGTGCCAGCAGTGACGGGGGCCTCTACGAGCAGTACTTC,CASSDGGLYEQYF
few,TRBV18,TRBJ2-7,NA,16,TGTGCCAGCTCCCCCCGGGTCCCCGGGGGCACCTACGAGCAGTACTTC,CASSPRVPGGTYEQYF
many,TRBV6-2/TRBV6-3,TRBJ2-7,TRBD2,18,TGTGCCAGCAGTTACTCCCCGACTAGCAGGCCCTTACCGAGCGAGCAGTACTTC,CASSYSPTSRPLPSEQYF
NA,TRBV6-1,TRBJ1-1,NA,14,TGTGCCAGCAGGCCGGGACATGAGCTATTTGAAGCTTTCTTT,CASRPGHELFEAFF